Presented here are 13 T cell receptor beta chains from one specimen sequenced in a study of blood T cell repertoires in COVID-19. TCRdb keeps only in-frame clones here, not all; method: immunoSEQ multiplex PCR. This sample has 430,000 or so clones, with about 90% found just once. Sequencing was carried out using peripheral blood. Receptor source: a man aged 18 to 30 with COVID-19, enrolled during active disease.

The chain links TRBV11-3 to TRBJ2-2, with 7 positions matching TRBD2. The ends lost 1 base at V and 6 bases at J; junction bases unmatched: 5. Germline V CDR1 and CDR2: SGHNT, YENEEA. This CDR3 spans 15 amino acids. The CDR3 sequence: CASSLGTSYPGELFF. The DNA of the CDR3 is TGTGCCAGCAGCTTAGGGACTAGTTATCCCGGGGAGCTGTTTTTT.

The rearrangement links TRBV5-1 to TRBJ2-3; D may be TRBD1 (5 bases). CDR3 length equals 14 residues. The V gene lost 4 bases and the J gene lost 2 bases, with 11 bases spanning the gap. Germline-derived CDR1 and CDR2 are SGHRS and YFSETQ. The CDR3 is CASSQRQSTDTQYF. CDR3 in DNA: TGCGCCAGCAGCCAGAGACAGTCCACAGATACGCAGTATTTT.

CDR3 nucleotide sequence: TGTGCCAGCAGCCCGGTGACTAGCGGGGACCCACAAAACTCCTACGAGCAGTACTTC. This translates into CASSPVTSGDPQNSYEQYF. The chain couples TRBV3-1 (or the pseudogene TRBV3-2) to TRBJ2-7; 11 bases fit TRBD2. With V trimmed by 4 bases and J by 0 bases, 14 bases remained unmatched. The CDR3 extends over 19 amino acids. Germline lookup yields CDR1 LGHDT and CDR2 YNNKEL (reference sequence).

As concerns this clone: This specimen includes other DNA sequences encoding the same CDR3. The chain has TRBV19 and TRBJ1-5; D is ambiguous. V lost 3 bases and J 0 bases, leaving 3 bases between the germline ends. Looked up from germline, CDR1 is LNHDA and CDR2 is SQIVND (reference sequence). There are 13 residues in the CDR3. CDR3 sequence reads: CASSISSNQPQHF. For the CDR3, the DNA is TGTGCCAGTAGTATCTCTAGCAATCAGCCCCAGCATTTT.

This chain joins TRBV30 and TRBJ2-2; TRBD2 matches at 7 bases. Germline CDR1 and CDR2: GTSNPN and SVGIG (reference sequence). The V and J ends lost 0 bases and 7 bases, in that order; junction bases with no gene match: 5. The CDR3 is 14 amino acids. CDR3 residues: CAWSVSGVSGELFF. DNA of the CDR3: TGTGCCTGGAGTGTAAGCGGGGTGAGCGGGGAGCTGTTTTTT.

V usage is TRBV19 and J usage is TRBJ2-3; tentative D call: TRBD1 (6 bases). The germline CDR1 and CDR2 sequences are LNHDA and SQIVND (reference sequence). The CDR3 loop spans 14 amino acids. With 8 bases removed from V and 0 bases from J, the gap between germline ends came to 12 bases. DNA for the CDR3: TGTGCCAGTCGAAGGACAGCTAGCACAGATACGCAGTATTTT. Protein sequence: CASRRTASTDTQYF.

In regard to this clone: The sample contains more than one DNA sequence encoding this CDR3. In nucleotides, the CDR3 is TGTGCCAGCAGCTTGGGAGGTAGGACCTACGAGCAGTACTTC. Protein product: CASSLGGRTYEQYF. The chain recombines TRBV5-4 with TRBJ2-7; D not certain. V was cut by 0 bases and J by 2 bases, with 9 bases left in between. CDR3 size: 14 residues. Germline V gene data show CDR1 as SGHNT and CDR2 as YYREEE (reference sequence).

The chain combines TRBV19 with TRBJ1-1; TRBD1 matches 7 bases. The CDR3 has 15 amino acids. Germline assignment: CDR1 LNHDA and CDR2 SQIVND (reference sequence). With V trimmed by 6 bases and J by 5 bases, 12 bases remained unmatched. The CDR3 DNA reads TGTGCCAGTAGCCTTACCCGACAGGGAAAGACTGAAGCTTTCTTT. This encodes CASSLTRQGKTEAFF.

The chain joins TRBV5-4 to TRBJ2-1; D is unclear. Germline lookup yields CDR1 SGHNT and CDR2 YYREEE (reference sequence). CDR3 length: 17 amino acids. The V end lost 2 bases, the J end lost 0 bases, and 15 bases lay between the germline ends. CDR3 sequence reads: CASSFGSQLSSYNEQFF. The CDR3 DNA follows: TGTGCCAGCAGCTTTGGATCACAGCTGAGCTCCTACAATGAGCAGTTCTTC.

The rearrangement uses TRBV7-2 and TRBJ1-2, with D unclear. The germline V gene encodes CDR1 SGHTA and CDR2 FQGNSA. With 5 bases removed from V and 2 bases from J, the gap between germline ends came to 9 bases. This CDR3 has 13 residues. CDR3 nucleotides: TGTGCCAGCAGCACAACCGGGAACTATGGCTACACCTTC. Its translation is CASSTTGNYGYTF.

The rearrangement uses TRBV29-1 and TRBJ1-1; 8 bases fit TRBD1. This CDR3 spans 13 amino acids. The ends lost 4 bases at V and 4 bases at J; junction bases unmatched: 5. CDR1 is SQVTM and CDR2 is ANQGSEA in the germline V gene. The CDR3 DNA reads TGCAGCGTTGTCAGGGGGCTTGGCACTGAAGCTTTCTTT. It translates to CSVVRGLGTEAFF.

The rearrangement joins TRBV19 to TRBJ2-1; TRBD1 matches at 7 bases. CDR1 LNHDA and CDR2 SQIVND come from the germline V gene (reference sequence). V shed 6 bases, J shed 4 bases, and the junction held 15 bases outside the gene matches. The CDR3 is 17 residues long. The CDR3: CASSRQRTGALYNEQFF. CDR3 DNA sequence: TGTGCCAGTAGCCGCCAGAGAACAGGGGCCCTATACAATGAGCAGTTCTTC.

The chain is built from TRBV10-3 and TRBJ2-1, with D perhaps TRBD2 (6 bases). Germline CDR1 and CDR2: ENHRY and SYGVKD. Trimming pared 8 bases from V and 3 bases from J, leaving 14 bases between. There are 14 residues in the CDR3. The CDR3 coding sequence is TGTGCCATCCTGGGGACGGGAGTCTACAATGAGCAGTTCTTC. It encodes CAILGTGVYNEQFF.